The clone carrying this T cell receptor (beta chain) was seen once. Its antigen is not identified. Repertoires were generated with immunoSEQ multiplex PCR, while TCRdb's copy carries only in-frame clones and drops some. The table includes roughly 80,000 clones, around 91% detected once. Sampling of blood occurred at baseline, cycle 4 day 1, and cycle 7 day 1. These data come from a study of OX40 agonist ivuxolimab in advanced cancers. Turning to the study itself: Ivuxolimab, which is an agonistic anti-OX40 (CD134) antibody, was administered to the patients. Partial responses occurred in three patients (one hepatocellular carcinoma, two cutaneous melanoma). Study-wide points: In CD8+ T cells, expanded clones were on average more numerous than in CD4+.

The TCR sequence derives from an adult with an advanced solid tumor such as melanoma, head and neck, liver or kidney cancer. Sequenced material: CD4+ or CD8+ T cells sorted from blood, taken in a trial of the OX40 agonist ivuxolimab.

CDR3 protein: CASSPTGAPPPGYTF. The DNA of the CDR3 is TGTGCCAGCAGCCCAACGGGGGCCCCGCCGCCCGGCTACACCTTC. This chain links TRBV7-2 with TRBJ1-2; tentative D call: TRBD1 (6 bases). Trimming pared 5 bases from V and 8 bases from J, leaving 21 bases between. The length of the CDR3 is 15 residues. Germline V gene sequence: CDR1 SGHTA, CDR2 FQGNSA.